This record concerns one TCR beta chain sequence. The antigen is not known. This sample stems from a study of T-cell memory formation after mild COVID-19. Study overall: TCR clusters were largely donor specific.

Study-level points and caveats: There was a balanced CD4/CD8 profile in clones contracting day 15 to 85, and later expanders leaned CD4+.

Trimming removed 2 bases at V and 4 bases at J, with 7 bases between. The CDR3 loop spans 13 amino acids. Germline V CDR1 and CDR2: SGHKS, YYEKEE (reference sequence). TCRdb called the 5' RACE reads again in MiXCR, with one record for every CDR3 protein. The data show 250,000 to 350,000 distinct CDR3 sequences, with roughly 15% seen just once and roughly 23% held by the top ten. Sequencing was done on a sample of PBMCs or a T cell subset sorted from them (not recorded which). This TCR derives from a man younger than 30 who had mild COVID-19 (a few samples of this study predate the infection). Cell type and time point are not known. V and J are TRBV5-5 and TRBJ2-1; D remains ambiguous. This CDR3 is CASSLDHYNEQFF. The CDR3, as DNA: TGTGCCAGCAGCTTAGACCATTACAATGAGCAGTTCTTC.